This TCR beta chain originates from a study of blood T cells in healthy people across ages. Trimming removed 3 bases from V and 11 bases from J, with 26 bases in between. The CDR3 has 16 amino acids. In germline, CDR1 is SGDLS, CDR2 YYNGEE. A second roughly 6 to 12 cycle PCR used barcoded and J-beta primers. Tagging of each cDNA molecule was performed by a template-switch adaptor with 12 random nucleotides. TCRdb analysed the 5' RACE reads with MiXCR anew, one entry per CDR3 protein. Of 750,000 to 1,000,000 distinct CDR3 sequences listed, almost 30% are singletons. This sample also belongs to another study, concerning T cells of mothers and their children. From that second work: For each mother, over 9 million TCR beta CDR3 reads were obtained, and for each child, 2.5 million to 3 million.

The chain combines TRBV9 with TRBJ2-5; possibly TRBD1 for D (6 bases). This receptor was taken from a woman in her thirties or forties in good health. Sequenced: blood. This CDR3 reads CASSDNGTPFYNEQYF. The DNA for the CDR3 is TGTGCCAGCAGCGATAACGGGACACCCTTCTACAATGAGCAGTACTTC.